The TCR beta chain described here comes from a study of blood T cell repertoires in COVID-19. Study-wide context: Sample material is recorded as cDNA or gDNA derived from T cells, B-cell-depleted T cells, or PBMCs.

TCRdb keeps only in-frame clones here, not all; method: immunoSEQ multiplex PCR. The table has around 70,000 clones, around 80% seen once; the top ten hold 4.8%. This clone was found once. With 1 base clipped from V and 4 bases from J, the junction kept 7 bases outside the gene matches. This CDR3 region has 16 residues. CDR1 and CDR2 (germline): LNHNV, YYDKDF (reference sequence). What was sequenced was peripheral blood. The chain carries TRBV15 and TRBJ2-7; TRBD1 aligns across 10 bases. This clonotype originated in a woman of 80 years or more with active or convalescent COVID-19. The CDR3 DNA sequence: TGTGCCACCAGCAGAGGTCCGGGACAGGGGTTGTACGAGCAGTACTTC. Translating gives CATSRGPGQGLYEQYF.